This TCR beta chain was sequenced during a study of tumor and adjacent non-tumor tissue in lung cancer. Broader study findings: Tumor repertoires had a smaller top 100 clone share than normal lung. Higher tumor TCR diversity was associated with shorter survival.

Three rounds of nested PCR, following a modified ARM-PCR protocol, produced the TCRbeta library. TCRdb used MiXCR to reprocess the multiplex PCR reads, holding one entry per CDR3 protein. The sample has approximately 66,000 distinct CDR3 sequences, over 60% seen once. The template was RNA from unsorted bulk tissue. Distant lung tissue was collected more than 3 cm away from the tumor edge. In germline, CDR1 is MNHEY, CDR2 SVGEGT. Trimming took 6 bases from V and 6 from J; bases not matched to a gene: 9. CDR3 size: 14 residues. This clonotype was found once. Its target is not known. This may stem from a read error, because a much larger clone lies one nucleotide away.

The specimen sequenced was distant non-tumor lung tissue. The chain recombines TRBV6-2 or TRBV6-3 with TRBJ2-7; 9 nucleotides agree with TRBD1. This receptor was identified in a man aged 65 to 85 with non-small cell lung cancer. The CDR3 bases are TGTGCCAGCAGACCCCCGGGACAGGGCGTCGAGCAGTACTTC. The encoded protein is CASRPPGQGVEQYF.